The 30 T cell receptor beta chains reported below all come from one sample, sequenced in a study of shared clonotypes between healthy human individuals. Naive CD8 cells comprised CD45RO-negative, CCR7-positively selected cells, excluding terminally differentiated effector memory CD45RA+ cells. Data came from immunoSEQ multiplex PCR; TCRdb stores just in-frame clones and leaves some out. This sample has around 2,000,000 clones, with approximately 94% found just once. Sequencing was done on a sample of naive CD8+ T cells sorted from blood. These receptor sequences come from a young man in good health.

In the case of this clone: Compared with germline, one end of the junction differs, possibly owing to a read error. The rearrangement links TRBV7-7 to TRBJ2-5; 9 bases agree with TRBD1. The germline V gene has CDR1 SSHAT and CDR2 FNYEAQ (reference sequence). The CDR3 has 15 residues. Here the CDR3 DNA reads TGTGCTAGCAGCTCCGGACAGGGGAACGGTCAGACCCAGTACTTC. Protein product: CASSSGQGNGQTQYF.

This clone was seen just once. The chain recombines TRBV11-3 with TRBJ2-6; D might be TRBD2 (6 bases). CDR1 is SGHNT and CDR2 is YENEEA in the germline V gene. This CDR3 has 20 residues. V was trimmed by 5 bases and J by 0 bases, leaving 23 bases between them. The CDR3 protein is CASSDLGPMGGSSGANVLTF. CDR3 nucleotides: TGTGCCAGCAGCGACTTAGGTCCCATGGGGGGAAGCTCTGGGGCCAACGTCCTGACTTTC.

This chain uses TRBV29-1 with TRBJ1-3; D remains unclear. Per the germline V gene, CDR1 is SQVTM and CDR2 is ANQGSEA. CDR3 length: 17 amino acids. The V gene lost 5 bases and the J gene lost 0 bases, with 20 bases spanning the gap. This CDR3 reads CSVLSTQPTRSGNTIYF. The CDR3 nucleotides are TGCAGCGTTCTCTCTACGCAGCCGACGCGCTCTGGAAACACCATATATTTT.

This clone was found once. V and J are TRBV19 and TRBJ2-1; D possibly matches TRBD1 or TRBD2 (6 bases each). The CDR3 is made up of 15 amino acids. CDR1 and CDR2 from the germline V gene are LNHDA and SQIVND (reference sequence). V gave up 3 bases and J gave up 4 bases, with 13 bases separating them. CDR3 in amino acids: CASSMGGGPYNEQFF. DNA for the CDR3: TGTGCCAGTAGTATGGGGGGCGGCCCTTACAATGAGCAGTTCTTC.

The table lists this clone with a count of one. The V and J genes are TRBV27 and TRBJ2-1; weak D call: TRBD1 (6 bases). Germline V CDR1 and CDR2: MNHEY, SMNVEV (reference sequence). The CDR3 runs 14 residues. Deletions cut 2 bases from V and 6 bases from J, with 11 bases between. The chain's CDR3 is CASSLTGSLNEQFF. CDR3 DNA sequence: TGTGCCAGCAGTTTAACAGGGAGCCTCAATGAGCAGTTCTTC.

The chain combines TRBV5-1 with TRBJ2-7; D unresolved. Germline V gives CDR1 SGHRS, CDR2 YFSETQ. The CDR3 runs 13 residues. V lost 0 bases to trimming and J lost 2 bases, with 6 bases between them. The CDR3 here is CASSLEWTYEQYF. CDR3 nucleotide sequence: TGCGCCAGCAGCTTGGAGTGGACCTACGAGCAGTACTTC.

Worth noting for this clone: The sample holds other DNA sequences that translate to the same CDR3. This chain connects TRBV27 to TRBJ2-7; D perhaps matches TRBD1 (5 bases). The V and J ends lost 3 bases and 4 bases respectively, with 7 bases between them. Germline CDR1 is MNHEY and CDR2 is SMNVEV (reference sequence). The CDR3 is 12 residues long. Written as DNA, the CDR3 is TGTGCCAGCAGTTTTAGGGGATACGAGCAGTACTTC. It yields the protein CASSFRGYEQYF.

V and J are TRBV6-1 and TRBJ2-7, with 7 bases matching TRBD1. Germline V gene data show CDR1 as MNHNS and CDR2 as SASEGT. The CDR3 extends over 13 amino acids. V was pared by 11 bases and J by 2 bases, with 9 bases of the junction left unmatched. CDR3 nucleotide sequence: TGTGCCGGGAGATGGACAGGAACCTACGAGCAGTACTTC. This gives the protein CAGRWTGTYEQYF.

This chain links TRBV30 with TRBJ2-2, with 9 bases that match TRBD1. The CDR3 runs to 16 residues. Germline lookup yields CDR1 GTSNPN and CDR2 SVGIG (reference sequence). The V and J ends lost 4 bases and 2 bases, in that order; junction bases with no gene match: 8. The CDR3 DNA sequence: TGTGCCTGGATCGGGCCGGGACAGGGAAACACCGGGGAGCTGTTTTTT. Protein: CAWIGPGQGNTGELFF.

The chain has TRBV7-2 and TRBJ2-7; no definite D call. The CDR3 has 15 residues. Trimming removed 6 bases from V and 0 bases from J, with 15 bases in between. Germline CDR1 SGHTA, CDR2 FQGNSA. As DNA, the CDR3 is TGTGCCAGCAGTGCGGTCGCGGAAAGCTCCTACGAGCAGTACTTC. This gives the protein CASSAVAESSYEQYF.

The gene calls are TRBV4-2 and TRBJ2-1; D is ambiguous. V was shortened by 0 bases and J by 7 bases, with 4 bases between the two germline ends. CDR3 size: 12 residues. Germline V CDR1 and CDR2: LGHNA, YNFKEQ. CDR3 nucleotides: TGTGCCAGCAGCCAAGATACGAATGAGCAGTTCTTC. Protein sequence: CASSQDTNEQFF.

This chain uses TRBV6-5 with TRBJ2-7; D assignment may be TRBD1 or TRBD2 (6 bases each). Germline-derived CDR1 and CDR2 are MNHEY and SVGAGI. The V gene lost 5 bases and the J gene lost 0 bases, with 14 bases spanning the gap. The CDR3 length is 15 residues. The CDR3 region is CASSVDGGSSYEQYF. Here the CDR3 DNA reads TGTGCCAGCAGTGTGGACGGGGGCAGCTCCTACGAGCAGTACTTC.

The V call is TRBV7-2, the J call TRBJ2-7; D is ambiguous. This CDR3 spans 14 amino acids. Germline CDR1 SGHTA, CDR2 FQGNSA. V lost 5 bases to trimming and J lost 0 bases, with 11 bases between them. The CDR3 region is CASSPPRTSYEQYF. The CDR3, as DNA: TGTGCCAGCAGCCCACCAAGAACCTCCTACGAGCAGTACTTC.

Worth noting for this clone: The same CDR3 arises from other DNA sequences in this sample as well. The chain couples TRBV30 to TRBJ2-7, with a possible D match to TRBD1 (5 bases). Germline values: CDR1 GTSNPN, CDR2 SVGIG (reference sequence). This CDR3 region has 12 residues. V gave up 0 bases and J gave up 4 bases, with 7 bases separating them. This CDR3 reads CAWSVAGYEQYF. DNA for the CDR3: TGTGCCTGGAGTGTGGCAGGGTACGAGCAGTACTTC.

The chain has TRBV7-2 and TRBJ2-7, with 10 positions matching TRBD2. J was trimmed by 2 bases and V by 5 bases; bases with no gene match: 15. This CDR3 region has 18 residues. Germline values: CDR1 SGHTA, CDR2 FQGNSA. The CDR3 reads CASSPGTSATERTYEQYF. In nucleotides, the CDR3 is TGTGCCAGCAGCCCAGGGACTAGCGCAACTGAACGGACCTACGAGCAGTACTTC. The complete variable domain, with remaining parts taken from reference TRBV7-2 and TRBJ2-7, reads GAGVSQSPSNKVTEKGKDVELRCDPISGHTALYWYRQSLGQGLEFLIYFQGNSAPDKSGLPSDRFSAERTGGSVSTLTIQRTQQEDSAVYLCASSPGTSATERTYEQYFGPGTRLTVT.

As to this clone: Other DNA sequences from this sample encode an identical CDR3 as well. The V call is TRBV11-2, the J call TRBJ1-2, with D unresolved. V was clipped by 1 base and J by 4 bases, with 13 bases between them. This CDR3 has 15 amino acids. The germline V gene has CDR1 SGHAT and CDR2 FQNNGV. The CDR3 region is CASSLGSGSSYGYTF. CDR3 nucleotide sequence: TGTGCCAGCAGCTTAGGTTCCGGCTCCAGCTATGGCTACACCTTC.

This chain links TRBV6-5 with TRBJ1-1, with D possibly TRBD1 on 5 matching bases. Germline V CDR1 and CDR2: MNHEY, SVGAGI. The CDR3 has 14 amino acids. V dropped 8 bases and J dropped 1 base, with 14 bases sitting between them. The CDR3 bases are TGTGCCAGCGGTCGGGACTTTACGAACACTGAAGCTTTCTTT. Its translation: CASGRDFTNTEAFF.

This clone was observed many times. CDR3 residues: CAWSESSNQPQHF. CDR3 DNA: TGTGCCTGGAGTGAATCCAGCAATCAGCCCCAGCATTTT. The genes are TRBV30 and TRBJ1-5, with unresolved D. CDR3 size: 13 residues. Deletions cut 1 base from V and 1 base from J, with 5 bases between. Germline CDR1 and CDR2: GTSNPN and SVGIG (reference sequence).

The chain carries TRBV2 and TRBJ2-2, with TRBD1 matching 9 bases. Germline-derived CDR1 and CDR2 are SNHLY and FYNNEI. There are 15 residues in the CDR3. Germline trimming cut 3 bases from V and 7 bases from J; bases unmatched to any gene: 6. The CDR3 DNA follows: TGTGCCAGCAGTGAGGGACAGGGATATGGCGGGGAGCTGTTTTTT. It yields the protein CASSEGQGYGGELFF.

The chain combines TRBV2 with TRBJ1-3, with a tentative D call TRBD1 (5 bases). V lost 3 bases, J lost 9 bases, and 18 bases lay in between. The CDR3 sequence is 15 residues long. CDR1 and CDR2 from the germline V gene are SNHLY and FYNNEI. CDR3 DNA: TGTGCCAGCAGTGATTTGCCAGGGAATCACGGCACCATATATTTT. It is translated as CASSDLPGNHGTIYF.

The rearrangement links TRBV21-1 to TRBJ1-1. TRBV21-1 counts as a pseudogene. The CDR3 totals 11 residues. The CDR3 sequence is CATLEAGKAFF. The CDR3 bases are TGTGCCACCTTAGAGGCAGGCAAAGCTTTCTTT.

This chain connects TRBV27 to TRBJ1-1; 10 nucleotides align to TRBD1. CDR1 is MNHEY, CDR2 SMNVEV, per germline (reference sequence). This CDR3 spans 14 amino acids. Losses at the gene ends were 6 bases for V and 5 bases for J; bases not matched to a gene: 6. The CDR3 nucleotides are TGTGCCAGCAGGGGACAGGGGAGACTAACTGAAGCTTTCTTT. Its protein is CASRGQGRLTEAFF.

The chain uses TRBV7-9 and TRBJ2-1, with TRBD2 matching 11 bases. This CDR3 region has 16 residues. After removal of 5 bases from V and 2 bases from J, the junction contained 5 bases not matched to a gene. CDR1 is SEHNR and CDR2 is FQNEAQ in the germline V gene (reference sequence). The CDR3 nucleotides are TGTGCCAGCAGCACGACTAGCGGGAAAACCTACAATGAGCAGTTCTTC. Protein product: CASSTTSGKTYNEQFF.

A single count supports this clone. Other DNA sequences in this specimen translate into the identical CDR3. The chain couples TRBV7-9 to TRBJ2-1; D not certain. Germline CDR1 and CDR2: SEHNR and FQNEAQ (reference sequence). V was shortened by 1 base and J by 6 bases, with 1 base between the two germline ends. CDR3 length equals 11 residues. CDR3 amino acids: CASSLVNEQFF. Here the CDR3 DNA reads TGTGCCAGCAGCTTAGTCAATGAGCAGTTCTTC.

The chain employs TRBV5-6 and TRBJ2-5; D perhaps matches TRBD2 (5 bases). Germline CDR1 reads SGHDT; CDR2 reads YYEEEE. V lost 0 bases and J lost 4, with 13 bases in between. This CDR3 spans 15 amino acids. The CDR3 nucleotides read TGTGCCAGCAGCTTGGCCATAGAGGGCCCAGAGACCCAGTACTTC. This gives the protein CASSLAIEGPETQYF.

The chain has TRBV5-6 and TRBJ1-2, with TRBD1 matching 12 bases. The CDR3 runs 16 residues. CDR1 is SGHDT and CDR2 is YYEEEE in the germline V gene. With 4 bases clipped from V and 6 bases from J, the junction kept 10 bases outside the gene matches. CDR3 sequence: CASSARDRGPRNGYTF. CDR3 DNA sequence: TGTGCCAGCAGCGCCCGGGACAGGGGGCCGAGGAATGGCTACACCTTC. The variable domain in full, completed from reference TRBV5-6 and TRBJ1-2, reads DAGVTQSPTHLIKTRGQQVTLRCSPKSGHDTVSWYQQALGQGPQFIFQYYEEEERQRGNFPDRFSGHQFPNYSSELNVNALLLGDSALYLCASSARDRGPRNGYTFGSGTRLTVV.

The chain combines TRBV29-1 with TRBJ2-1; D may be TRBD2 (6 bases). This CDR3 spans 16 amino acids. Trimming shortened V by 0 bases and J by 1 base, and 13 bases separated the two germline ends. Germline CDR1 and CDR2: SQVTM and ANQGSEA. The CDR3 nucleotides are TGCAGCGTTGAAGAGGGACTTTTAATTTCCTACAATGAGCAGTTCTTC. Protein sequence: CSVEEGLLISYNEQFF.

The chain joins TRBV21-1 to TRBJ1-2. TRBV21-1 is deemed a pseudogene. This CDR3 comprises 15 residues. CDR3 protein: CASSKRSRFNYGYTF. CDR3 nucleotides: TGTGCCAGCAGCAAACGGAGCCGTTTTAACTATGGCTACACCTTC.

As for this clone: In the same sample, other DNA sequences code for this CDR3. V is TRBV2 and J is TRBJ2-7, with D hard to call. V dropped 3 bases and J dropped 5 bases, with 2 bases sitting between them. CDR1 is SNHLY and CDR2 is FYNNEI in the germline V gene. CDR3 length: 10 residues. CDR3 sequence: CASSEDEQYF. DNA for the CDR3: TGTGCCAGCAGTGAGGACGAGCAGTACTTC.

In this sample, this clone turned up once. V usage is TRBV28 and J usage is TRBJ1-2, with 10 bases fitting TRBD1. The trim removed 4 bases at V and 6 bases at J, leaving 11 bases unmatched. Germline V gives CDR1 MDHEN, CDR2 SYDVKM. CDR3 length equals 16 residues. CDR3 amino acids: CASSSHKDRGRNGYTF. CDR3 bases: TGTGCCAGCAGTTCTCATAAAGACAGGGGGCGGAATGGCTACACCTTC.